These 9 T cell receptor beta chains originate from one sample sequenced in a study of blood T cell repertoires in COVID-19. Profiling relied on immunoSEQ multiplex PCR, and the TCRdb table lists in-frame clones only, not all of them. This table has around 300,000 clones, 90% appearing once. Material for sequencing was PBMCs or T cells enriched from blood (not recorded which). The receptors come from a woman under 30 with acute COVID-19.

V and J are TRBV5-1 and TRBJ2-6, with 12 nucleotides matching TRBD1. The V segment lost 4 bases and the J segment 1 base; nucleotides outside the gene matches: 6. This CDR3 region has 18 residues. CDR1 is SGHRS and CDR2 is YFSETQ in the germline V gene. CDR3 residues: CASSPRGQGASGANVLTF. The CDR3 DNA reads as TGCGCCAGCAGCCCGCGGGGACAGGGGGCTTCTGGGGCCAACGTCCTGACTTTC.

The chain couples TRBV27 to TRBJ1-2, with TRBD1 matching over 11 bases. CDR3 length: 15 residues. Trimming took 5 bases from V and 4 from J; bases not matched to a gene: 6. Germline V gene lookup returns CDR1 MNHEY and CDR2 SMNVEV (reference sequence). CDR3 DNA sequence: TGTGCCAGCAGTGCGGGACAGGGGGTTACCTATGGCTACACCTTC. The encoded protein is CASSAGQGVTYGYTF.

In its sample, this clone was seen once. The V gene is TRBV27, the J gene TRBJ2-3, with 8 bases that match TRBD1. This CDR3 is built from 18 residues. Germline CDR1 is MNHEY and CDR2 is SMNVEV (reference sequence). Trimming took 3 bases from V and 4 from J; bases not matched to a gene: 15. The CDR3 region is CASSLGQGAFQGSDTQYF. The CDR3 DNA follows: TGTGCCAGCAGTTTGGGGCAGGGGGCCTTTCAGGGGTCAGATACGCAGTATTTT.

The V gene is TRBV2, the J gene TRBJ2-2; 7 nucleotides line up with TRBD1. Germline CDR1 and CDR2: SNHLY and FYNNEI. V lost 6 bases and J lost 4; bases outside the gene matches: 2. The CDR3 covers 13 residues. CDR3 coding DNA: TGTGCCAGCAGGGGGGACAGCACCGGGGAGCTGTTTTTT. The encoded protein is CASRGDSTGELFF. Full variable domain (missing parts from reference TRBV2 and TRBJ2-2): EPEVTQTPSHQVTQMGQEVILRCVPISNHLYFYWYRQILGQKVEFLVSFYNNEISEKSEIFDDQFSVERPDGSNFTLKIRSTKLEDSAMYFCASRGDSTGELFFGEGSRLTVL.

The chain recombines TRBV28 with TRBJ2-1; 7 bases are a match to TRBD2. In germline, CDR1 is MDHEN, CDR2 SYDVKM. The CDR3 covers 16 residues. Unmatched junction bases numbered 7, after V lost 3 bases and J lost 2 bases. The CDR3 spells CASSFGGRAAYNEQFF. CDR3 sequence (DNA): TGTGCCAGCAGTTTTGGTGGGAGGGCCGCCTACAATGAGCAGTTCTTC.

V gene TRBV5-1 combines with J gene TRBJ1-1, with 7 bases aligning to TRBD1. J gave up 0 bases and V 9 bases, and 5 bases lay outside the gene matches. Germline V lookup: CDR1 SGHRS, CDR2 YFSETQ. This CDR3 contains 13 residues. Here the CDR3 DNA reads TGCGCCACCAGGGGGGGAATGAACACTGAAGCTTTCTTT. This encodes CATRGGMNTEAFF.

The genes are TRBV9 and TRBJ1-4, with D maybe TRBD1 (5 bases). CDR3 length: 16 residues. The germline V and J ends were trimmed by 0 bases and 2 bases, with 11 bases remaining between them. Germline lookup yields CDR1 SGDLS and CDR2 YYNGEE. DNA for the CDR3: TGTGCCAGCAGCGTAGAAGGGGATCGTACTAATGAAAAACTGTTTTTT. Protein product: CASSVEGDRTNEKLFF.

The chain couples TRBV7-3 to TRBJ2-1; TRBD2 agrees at 7 bases. This CDR3 has 15 amino acids. Trimming at V came to 0 bases and at J to 6 bases, leaving 5 bases not matched to a gene. The germline V gene encodes CDR1 SGHTA and CDR2 FQGTGA. Written as DNA, the CDR3 is TGTGCCAGCAGCTTAACGGGGGGGTCCATCAATGAGCAGTTCTTC. It is translated as CASSLTGGSINEQFF.

This chain uses TRBV27 with TRBJ1-4; unclear D gene. The germline gives CDR1 MNHEY, CDR2 SMNVEV (reference sequence). V was clipped by 2 bases and J by 2 bases, with 9 bases between them. The length of the CDR3 is 15 residues. The CDR3 sequence is CASSLARSTNEKLFF. The CDR3 DNA reads as TGTGCCAGCAGTTTAGCGCGGTCCACTAATGAAAAACTGTTTTTT.